This TCR beta chain is drawn from a study of cytomegalovirus exposure and HLA in healthy donors. Study conclusions and caveats: Fewer N-insertions (relative to the approximately 670-donor mean) were reportedly seen in an Asian-associated ancestry cluster in a later analysis. Productive status was seen about 87% or about 30% of the time for most TCR beta V segments in an earlier analysis. TCR beta chains associated with HLA were, in a later analysis, more clonally expanded than equally common others. Analyzed later, association rates of TCRs varied across HLA loci, with DRB1 most and HLA-C fewest.

A multiplex PCR was run with 60 Vbeta primers and 13 Jbeta primers. The protocol was immunoSEQ multiplex PCR, while the TCRdb copy is restricted to in-frame clones and leaves out a portion. The sample yields around 250,000 clones, roughly 91% seen once. With regard to this clone: The antigen is unknown.

The sequenced sample consisted of PBMCs. This sequence was found in a girl aged 2 to 10 in good health and CMV-seronegative.

This CDR3 is CASSRTSGTVTQYF. The CDR3 DNA follows: TGTGCCAGCAGTCGGACTAGCGGGACTGTGACCCAGTACTTC. The chain uses TRBV6-5 and TRBJ2-5; 12 bases map to TRBD2. J lost 7 bases, V lost 5 bases, and 5 bases had no gene match. Germline CDR1 and CDR2: MNHEY and SVGAGI. CDR3 length equals 14 residues.